This T cell receptor (beta chain) was identified during a study of siplizumab effects on memory and regulatory T cells. Study-level points and caveats: In roughly 75-95% of proliferating CD4+ or CD8+ clones, a naive or memory phenotype could not be assigned. Researchers could map only a minor fraction of alloreactive clones to unstimulated subsets. Under siplizumab, an average roughly 69% of mappable alloreactive CD4+ clones were Treg-derived, compared with over 25% in controls.

The table came from immunoSEQ multiplex PCR; TCRdb's copy has only in-frame clones and leaves some out. The table includes around 120,000 clones, around 94% detected once. Per the germline V gene, CDR1 is MNHEY and CDR2 is SMNVEV (reference sequence). The V and J ends lost 5 bases and 2 bases respectively, with 16 bases between them. CDR3 length: 16 residues. Worth noting for this clone: Its antigen is unidentified.

The clonotype comes from a human donor in good health. The sequenced material came from non-Treg CD4+ T cells sorted from blood. The chain links TRBV27 to TRBJ1-3; D is possibly TRBD1 (5 bases). The DNA of the CDR3 is TGTGCCAGCAGTCCCCAAAGCAGAGGGGCTGGAAACACCATATATTTT. As protein: CASSPQSRGAGNTIYF.